Following are 30 T cell receptor beta chains from one sample sequenced in a study of blood T cell repertoires in COVID-19. Generated by immunoSEQ multiplex PCR, the TCRdb table keeps only in-frame clones and is missing some. The table includes approximately 85,000 clones, about 85% detected once. Sequenced input: peripheral blood. These receptor sequences come from a woman in her forties or fifties with active or convalescent COVID-19.

V is TRBV27 and J is TRBJ2-1, with 9 bases matching TRBD1. Germline V CDR1 and CDR2: MNHEY, SMNVEV (reference sequence). CDR3 size: 14 residues. V lost 8 bases and J lost 5; bases outside the gene matches: 7. CDR3 region: CASDQTGGHNEQFF. CDR3 in DNA: TGTGCCAGCGACCAGACAGGGGGTCACAATGAGCAGTTCTTC.

The CDR3 spells CASSSPRQVLNEKLFF. For the CDR3, the DNA is TGTGCCAGCAGCAGTCCCCGACAGGTACTTAATGAAAAACTGTTTTTT. This chain links TRBV21-1 with TRBJ1-4; TRBD1, as called in the table, went unchecked against the DNA. TRBV21-1 is deemed a pseudogene. The CDR3 runs 16 residues.

V and J are TRBV19 and TRBJ1-2; D perhaps matches TRBD1 (5 bases). The ends were cut back, 3 bases at V and 5 bases at J, with 13 bases in the middle. CDR1 and CDR2 from the germline V gene are LNHDA and SQIVND (reference sequence). This CDR3 contains 14 residues. Written as DNA, the CDR3 is TGTGCCAGTAGTATGTTCAGGGTTGGATATGGCTACACCTTC. Its protein product is CASSMFRVGYGYTF.

This sequence joins TRBV15 and TRBJ1-2; weak D call: TRBD1 (5 bases). The germline V gene has CDR1 LNHNV and CDR2 YYDKDF (reference sequence). Trimming stripped 6 bases from V and 4 bases from J, with 21 bases between. The CDR3 has 16 amino acids. CDR3 region: CATRPSRETVSYGYTF. The CDR3 DNA is TGTGCCACCAGGCCGAGCCGTGAGACAGTTTCCTATGGCTACACCTTC.

The chain uses TRBV30 and TRBJ2-7, with D possibly TRBD2 on 6 matching bases. Trimming removed 3 bases from V and 1 base from J, with 10 bases in between. Germline V CDR1 and CDR2: GTSNPN, SVGIG (reference sequence). The CDR3 contains 13 residues. CDR3 DNA: TGTGCCTGGAGCCAGGCGGGATCCTACGAGCAGTACTTC. Translated: CAWSQAGSYEQYF.

V is TRBV27 and J is TRBJ1-4; 9 nucleotides align to TRBD1. V lost 5 bases, J lost 7 bases, and 5 bases stayed unmatched. Germline V CDR1 and CDR2: MNHEY, SMNVEV (reference sequence). This CDR3 is built from 14 residues. For the CDR3, the DNA is TGTGCCAGCAGTGCGACAGGGGGGTTTGAAAAACTGTTTTTT. It encodes CASSATGGFEKLFF.

The V gene is TRBV9, the J gene TRBJ2-1; TRBD2 matches at 14 bases. The junction had 4 bases not matched to a gene; V was cut back by 3 bases and J by 8 bases. The germline V gene has CDR1 SGDLS and CDR2 YYNGEE. There are 15 residues in the CDR3. CDR3 DNA sequence: TGTGCCAGCAGCGAGGGGACTAGCGGGGGTTATGAGCAGTTCTTC. Translated: CASSEGTSGGYEQFF.

This clone occurred a few times. This same CDR3 is encoded by further DNA sequences in the sample. CDR3 sequence: CASSIVLAGNQPQHF. The CDR3 DNA reads TGTGCCAGTAGTATAGTTCTGGCAGGCAATCAGCCCCAGCATTTT. The chain uses TRBV19 and TRBJ1-5, with D unresolved. Trimming removed 1 base at V and 2 bases at J, with 9 bases between. Per germline, CDR1 LNHDA and CDR2 SQIVND (reference sequence). The CDR3 loop spans 15 amino acids.

The chain links TRBV7-8 to TRBJ2-1; D not certain. Between the trimmed V and J ends, which lost 5 bases and 4 bases, there was a span of 15 bases. The germline gives CDR1 SGHVS, CDR2 FQNEAQ. The CDR3 is made up of 15 amino acids. CDR3 protein: CASSPSDPPYNEQFF. Here the CDR3 DNA reads TGTGCCAGCAGCCCTAGTGATCCGCCTTACAATGAGCAGTTCTTC.

The V call is TRBV5-1, the J call TRBJ2-3; 10 bases are shared with TRBD1. CDR3 length equals 15 residues. The V segment lost 3 bases and the J segment 4 bases; nucleotides outside the gene matches: 5. Germline lookup yields CDR1 SGHRS and CDR2 YFSETQ. In nucleotides, the CDR3 is TGCGCCAGCAGCTCCGGGGACAGGGGTGCAGATACGCAGTATTTT. Its translation is CASSSGDRGADTQYF.

The chain has TRBV30 and TRBJ1-1; 8 bases match TRBD1. V was clipped by 3 bases and J by 4 bases; unmatched bases: 7. This CDR3 is built from 14 residues. CDR1 is GTSNPN and CDR2 is SVGIG in the germline V gene (reference sequence). The CDR3 reads CAWSRGQGGTEAFF. In DNA form, the CDR3 reads TGTGCCTGGAGCCGCGGACAGGGAGGCACTGAAGCTTTCTTT.

The rearrangement links TRBV2 to TRBJ1-5, with a weak D call TRBD1 (6 bases). This CDR3 has 15 amino acids. The germline V and J ends were trimmed by 3 bases and 5 bases, with 14 bases remaining between them. Germline lookup yields CDR1 SNHLY and CDR2 FYNNEI. The CDR3 DNA reads TGTGCCAGCAGTGACCCCTACAGGGCGGATCAGCCCCAGCATTTT. Translation gives CASSDPYRADQPQHF. Variable domain in full (rest from reference TRBV2 and TRBJ1-5): EPEVTQTPSHQVTQMGQEVILRCVPISNHLYFYWYRQILGQKVEFLVSFYNNEISEKSEIFDDQFSVERPDGSNFTLKIRSTKLEDSAMYFCASSDPYRADQPQHFGDGTRLSIL.

The chain links TRBV29-1 to TRBJ1-2; D possibly corresponds to TRBD1 (6 bases). Germline V gene lookup returns CDR1 SQVTM and CDR2 ANQGSEA. Trimming took 0 bases from V and 5 from J, leaving 16 bases between them. The CDR3 sequence is 15 residues long. In DNA form, the CDR3 reads TGCAGCGTTGAAGACGCGAAGAGGGGGGGGTATGGCTACACCTTC. Encoded protein: CSVEDAKRGGYGYTF.

J is TRBJ1-1 and V is TRBV2; 7 bases match TRBD1. Germline trimming cut 4 bases from V and 0 bases from J; bases unmatched to any gene: 8. CDR1 and CDR2 from the germline V gene are SNHLY and FYNNEI. The CDR3 is made up of 16 amino acids. CDR3 bases: TGTGCCAGCAGTGGAGGGACAGCTTTAATGAACACTGAAGCTTTCTTT. It yields the protein CASSGGTALMNTEAFF.

The gene calls are TRBV3-1 (or the pseudogene TRBV3-2) and TRBJ2-5; maybe TRBD2 (6 bases). The CDR3 totals 16 residues. Germline values: CDR1 LGHDT, CDR2 YNNKEL (reference sequence). Deletions cut 6 bases from V and 5 bases from J, with 22 bases between. As DNA, the CDR3 is TGTGCCAGCAGACCCCCCGGCAGGTCACGGGGGGAGACCCAGTACTTC. Its protein product is CASRPPGRSRGETQYF.

The CDR3 nucleotides are TGTGCCAGTAGTTTCGTGGGGGGCTCTGGGGCCAACGTCCTGACTTTC. Translating gives CASSFVGGSGANVLTF. This chain connects TRBV19 to TRBJ2-6; D is possibly TRBD2 (6 bases). CDR3 length equals 16 residues. With 5 bases removed from V and 0 bases from J, the gap between germline ends came to 11 bases. Germline lookup yields CDR1 LNHDA and CDR2 SQIVND (reference sequence).

The chain recombines TRBV19 with TRBJ1-1; D is unresolved. The CDR3 consists of 11 residues. Per the germline V gene, CDR1 is LNHDA and CDR2 is SQIVND (reference sequence). V lost 7 bases and J 5 bases, leaving 8 bases between the germline ends. CDR3 DNA: TGTGCCAGTACACAGAAGACTGAAGCTTTCTTT. It translates to CASTQKTEAFF. Together with reference TRBV19 and TRBJ1-1, the CDR3 gives the full variable domain: DGGITQSPKYLFRKEGQNVTLSCEQNLNHDAMYWYRQDPGQGLRLIYYSQIVNDFQKGDIAEGYSVSREKKESFPLTVTSAQKNPTAFYLCASTQKTEAFFGQGTRLTVV.

In its sample, this clone was seen once. The chain combines TRBV15 with TRBJ2-5; 7 positions match TRBD2. The germline gives CDR1 LNHNV, CDR2 YYDKDF (reference sequence). The CDR3 totals 17 residues. V was clipped by 0 bases and J by 4 bases; unmatched bases: 11. The CDR3 reads CATSRDPQGTGGETQYF. DNA of the CDR3: TGTGCCACCAGCAGAGATCCTCAAGGGACGGGGGGAGAGACCCAGTACTTC.

V gene TRBV6-6 combines with J gene TRBJ1-6; D remains ambiguous. Looked up from germline, CDR1 is MNHNY and CDR2 is SVGAGI (reference sequence). Trimming took off 6 bases at V and 5 bases at J, with 5 bases between the two ends. This CDR3 region has 12 residues. In DNA form, the CDR3 reads TGTGCCAGCAGCCAGAATAATTCACCCCTCCACTTT. Residues: CASSQNNSPLHF.

This chain joins TRBV4-1 and TRBJ1-2, with a tentative D call TRBD1 (6 bases). V lost 0 bases and J lost 8, with 13 bases in between. CDR3 length: 14 residues. Germline CDR1 MGHRA, CDR2 YSYEKL. DNA of the CDR3: TGCGCCAGCAGCCAAGATCCACAGGGTCCGGGCTACACCTTC. This encodes CASSQDPQGPGYTF.

CDR3 nucleotides: TGTGCCAGCAGCCAGGACACGGCAAGAAACACCATATATTTT. Its protein is CASSQDTARNTIYF. V gene TRBV7-2 combines with J gene TRBJ1-3, with TRBD1 as a possible D gene (5 bases). V was shortened by 5 bases and J by 5 bases, with 13 bases between the two germline ends. This CDR3 contains 14 residues. From germline, CDR1 is SGHTA and CDR2 FQGNSA.

V is TRBV12-3 or TRBV12-4 and J is TRBJ1-2; 7 bases are a match to TRBD1. This CDR3 spans 12 amino acids. Trimming cost V 9 bases and J 1 base; bases outside gene matches: 2. The CDR3 loop is CASWDSNYGYTF. CDR3 in DNA: TGTGCCAGTTGGGACAGTAACTATGGCTACACCTTC.

V usage is TRBV3-1 (or the pseudogene TRBV3-2) and J usage is TRBJ1-2, with 9 bases matching TRBD1. This CDR3 has 15 residues. The V gene's germline CDR1 is LGHDT and CDR2 YNNKEL (reference sequence). The V gene end was trimmed by 3 bases and the J gene end by 7 bases; junction bases not matched to a gene: 9. The CDR3 sequence: CASSQWQDRGSGYTF. The CDR3 DNA reads TGTGCCAGCAGCCAGTGGCAGGACAGGGGATCTGGCTACACCTTC.

This clone was recorded a few times. The rearrangement uses TRBV30 and TRBJ1-3; no definite D call. Germline loops: CDR1 GTSNPN, CDR2 SVGIG (reference sequence). CDR3 length equals 13 residues. Trimming took 0 bases from V and 5 from J, leaving 8 bases between them. CDR3 loop: CAWSVTRRNTIYF. The CDR3 DNA reads TGTGCCTGGAGTGTCACAAGAAGAAACACCATATATTTT.

J is TRBJ2-4 and V is TRBV11-2; 8 bases map to TRBD1. The CDR3 is 16 residues long. Trimming took 3 bases from V and 6 from J; bases not matched to a gene: 10. CDR1 is SGHAT, CDR2 FQNNGV, per germline. The CDR3 reads CASSLGQGASRNIQYF. In DNA form, the CDR3 reads TGTGCCAGCAGCTTGGGGCAGGGGGCGAGTAGAAACATTCAGTACTTC.

The rearrangement uses TRBV7-2 and TRBJ1-1; D possibly corresponds to TRBD1 (6 bases). The CDR3 extends over 13 amino acids. Germline values: CDR1 SGHTA, CDR2 FQGNSA. The V and J ends lost 4 bases and 5 bases respectively, with 11 bases between them. The CDR3 protein is CASSSGQLTEAFF. The CDR3 DNA is TGTGCCAGCAGCTCAGGACAGCTTACTGAAGCTTTCTTT.

The chain combines TRBV15 with TRBJ1-4, with TRBD1 matching over 7 bases. The CDR3 spans 15 residues. The V gene end was trimmed by 4 bases and the J gene end by 3 bases; junction bases not matched to a gene: 5. Germline lookup yields CDR1 LNHNV and CDR2 YYDKDF (reference sequence). The CDR3 protein is CATSKTGLSNEKLFF. The DNA for the CDR3 is TGTGCCACCAGCAAGACAGGGCTTTCTAATGAAAAACTGTTTTTT.

V and J are TRBV5-6 and TRBJ1-2; 7 nucleotides match TRBD1. CDR3 size: 16 residues. V trimming: 4 bases; J trimming: 6 bases; junction bases outside the gene matches: 15. The germline V gene has CDR1 SGHDT and CDR2 YYEEEE. CDR3 nucleotide sequence: TGTGCCAGCAGCCTTGGGCCAGATAACAGGGGTAATGGCTACACCTTC. Amino acids: CASSLGPDNRGNGYTF.

This sequence joins TRBV7-3 and TRBJ2-3, with 7 bases that match TRBD1. Germline V gene data show CDR1 as SGHTA and CDR2 as FQGTGA. V lost 5 bases, J lost 3 bases, and 8 bases stayed unmatched. The CDR3 runs 15 residues. The CDR3 here is CASSPTGAITDTQYF. CDR3 sequence (DNA): TGTGCCAGCAGCCCTACAGGGGCTATAACAGATACGCAGTATTTT.

V and J are TRBV6-8 and TRBJ1-2; 8 nucleotides match TRBD1. The length of the CDR3 is 16 residues. Losses at the gene ends were 11 bases for V and 0 bases for J; bases not matched to a gene: 14. CDR1 is MNHGY and CDR2 is SAAAGT in the germline V gene. The CDR3 DNA reads TGTGCCTCCTCGGGCAGGGGGCGGTTGGCTAACTATGGCTACACCTTC. Encoded protein: CASSGRGRLANYGYTF.